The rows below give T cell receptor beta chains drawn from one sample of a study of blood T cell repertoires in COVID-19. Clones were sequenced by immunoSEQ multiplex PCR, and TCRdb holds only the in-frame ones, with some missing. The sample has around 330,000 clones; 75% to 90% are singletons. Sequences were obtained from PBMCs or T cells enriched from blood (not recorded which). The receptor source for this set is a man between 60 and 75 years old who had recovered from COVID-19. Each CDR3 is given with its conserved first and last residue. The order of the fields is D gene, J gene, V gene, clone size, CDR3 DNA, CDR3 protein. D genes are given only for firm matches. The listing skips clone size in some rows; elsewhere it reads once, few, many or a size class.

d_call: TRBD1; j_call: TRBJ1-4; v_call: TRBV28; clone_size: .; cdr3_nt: TGTGCCAGCAGTTCCCCCACAGGGGTCAACTTTGAAAAACTGTTTTTT; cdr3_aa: CASSSPTGVNFEKLFF
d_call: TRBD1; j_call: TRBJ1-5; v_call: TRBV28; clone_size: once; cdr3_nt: TGTGCCAGCAGTCTGGGACAGATGGGTCAGCCCCAGCATTTT; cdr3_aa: CASSLGQMGQPQHF
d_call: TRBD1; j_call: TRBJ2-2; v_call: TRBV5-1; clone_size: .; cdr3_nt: TGCGCCAGCAGCCCGGGACAGGGACGAACCGGGGAGCTGTTTTTT; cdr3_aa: CASSPGQGRTGELFF
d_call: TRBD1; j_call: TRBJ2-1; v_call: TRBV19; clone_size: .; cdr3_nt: TGTGCCAGTAGTACAGGGGGTTCCTACAATGAGCAGTTCTTC; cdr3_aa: CASSTGGSYNEQFF
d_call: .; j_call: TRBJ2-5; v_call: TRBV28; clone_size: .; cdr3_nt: TGTGCCAGCAGTTTAATCTTTCGAGAGACCCAGTACTTC; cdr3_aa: CASSLIFRETQYF
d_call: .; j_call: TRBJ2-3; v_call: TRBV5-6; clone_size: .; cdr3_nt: TGTGCCAGCAGCTTAGGAGGGAGGACAGATACGCAGTATTTT; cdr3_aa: CASSLGGRTDTQYF
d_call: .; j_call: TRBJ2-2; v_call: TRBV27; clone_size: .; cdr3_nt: TGTGCCAGCAGTTTTCAGGGGACCGGGGAGCTGTTTTTT; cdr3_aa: CASSFQGTGELFF
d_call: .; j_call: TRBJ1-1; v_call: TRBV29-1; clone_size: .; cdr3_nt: TGCAGCGGTCAAACAGGGATAGGCACTGAAGCTTTCTTT; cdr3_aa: CSGQTGIGTEAFF
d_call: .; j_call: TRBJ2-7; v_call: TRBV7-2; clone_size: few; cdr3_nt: TGTGCCAGCATGGAGGACAGTTTCTACGAGCAGTACTTC; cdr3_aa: CASMEDSFYEQYF
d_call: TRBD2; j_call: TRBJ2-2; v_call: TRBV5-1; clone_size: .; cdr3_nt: TGCGCCAGCAGCGTACTAGCGGGAGGTGACACCGGGGAGCTGTTTTTT; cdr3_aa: CASSVLAGGDTGELFF
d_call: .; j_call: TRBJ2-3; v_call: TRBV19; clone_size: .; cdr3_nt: TGTGCCAGTAGGCGCGGGGACGGCCCCACAGATACGCAGTATTTT; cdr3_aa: CASRRGDGPTDTQYF
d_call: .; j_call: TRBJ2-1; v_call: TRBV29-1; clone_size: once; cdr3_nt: TGCAGCGCCGGACGGGGAAGCTCCTACAATGAGCAGTTCTTC; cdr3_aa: CSAGRGSSYNEQFF
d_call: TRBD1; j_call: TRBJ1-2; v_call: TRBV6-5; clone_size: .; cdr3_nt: TGTGCCAGCAGTCAGGGGGCGCGGGACTATGGCTACACCTTC; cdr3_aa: CASSQGARDYGYTF
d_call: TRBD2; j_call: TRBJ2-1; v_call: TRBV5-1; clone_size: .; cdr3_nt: TGCGCCAGCAGCGGGACTAGCGGATACAATGAGCAGTTCTTC; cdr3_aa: CASSGTSGYNEQFF
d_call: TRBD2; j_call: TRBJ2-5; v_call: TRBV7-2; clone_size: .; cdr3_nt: TGTGCCAGCAGCAAGGGACTAGCGGAAGAGACCCAGTACTTC; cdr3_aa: CASSKGLAEETQYF
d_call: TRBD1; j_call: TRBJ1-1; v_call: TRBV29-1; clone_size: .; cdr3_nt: TGCAGCGTTCTCCTCACACAGGGGCGGACTGAAGCTTTCTTT; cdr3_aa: CSVLLTQGRTEAFF
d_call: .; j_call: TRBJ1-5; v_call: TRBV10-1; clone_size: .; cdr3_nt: TGCGCCGGCCCCGTGGGCTTTAGCAATCAGCCCCAGCATTTT; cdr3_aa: CAGPVGFSNQPQHF
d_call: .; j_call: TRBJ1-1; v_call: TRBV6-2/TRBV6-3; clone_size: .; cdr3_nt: TGTGCCAGCACCCCGACAGCGAACACTGAAGCTTTCTTT; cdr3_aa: CASTPTANTEAFF
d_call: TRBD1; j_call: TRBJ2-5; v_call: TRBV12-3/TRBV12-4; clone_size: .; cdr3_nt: TGTGCCAGCAGTGTGACAGGGCAAGAGACCCAGTACTTC; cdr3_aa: CASSVTGQETQYF
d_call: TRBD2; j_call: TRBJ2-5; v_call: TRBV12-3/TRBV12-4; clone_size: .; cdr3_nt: TGTGCCAGTAAACTAGCGGGGGAAGAGACCCAGTACTTC; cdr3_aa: CASKLAGEETQYF
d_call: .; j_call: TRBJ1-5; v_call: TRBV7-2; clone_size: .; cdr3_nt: .; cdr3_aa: CASSLDSAPGGQPQHF
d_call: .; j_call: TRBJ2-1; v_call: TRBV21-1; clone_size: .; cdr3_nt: TGTGCCAGCAGCATTAAATTTAGGGACACCCTTTACAATGAGCAGTTCTTC; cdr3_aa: CASSIKFRDTLYNEQFF
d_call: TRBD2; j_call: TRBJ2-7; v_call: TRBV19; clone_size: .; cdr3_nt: TGTGCCAGTAGAGCGGGAGGGAGCTCCTACGAGCAGTACTTC; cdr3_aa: CASRAGGSSYEQYF
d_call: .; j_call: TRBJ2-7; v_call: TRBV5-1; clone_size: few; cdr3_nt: TGCGCCAGCAGCATGGCCGGTCCCGAGCAGTACTTC; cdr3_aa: CASSMAGPEQYF
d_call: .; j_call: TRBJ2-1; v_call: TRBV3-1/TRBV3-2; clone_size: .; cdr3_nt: TGTGCCAGCAGCCAAATAAGCGGCCTAGCCTTAGGCCATGAGCAGTTCTTC; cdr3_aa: CASSQISGLALGHEQFF
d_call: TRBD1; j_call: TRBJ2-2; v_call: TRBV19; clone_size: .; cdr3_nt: TGTGCCAGTAGATACCGCCCCGGGACAGCTGGAATCGGCGGGGAGCTGTTTTTT; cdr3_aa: CASRYRPGTAGIGGELFF
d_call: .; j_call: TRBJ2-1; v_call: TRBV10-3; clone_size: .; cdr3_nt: TGTGCCATAACCGCCGGCAGGGACAATGAGCAGTTCTTC; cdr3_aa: CAITAGRDNEQFF
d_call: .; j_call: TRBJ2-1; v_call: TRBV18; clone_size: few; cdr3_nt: TGTGCCAGCTCACTTAGACAGAATCCCAACAATGAGCAGTTCTTC; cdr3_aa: CASSLRQNPNNEQFF
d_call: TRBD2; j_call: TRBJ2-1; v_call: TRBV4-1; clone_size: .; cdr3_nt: TGCGCCAGCAGCCAGGGACTAGCGGTTTACAATGAGCAGTTCTTC; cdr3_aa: CASSQGLAVYNEQFF
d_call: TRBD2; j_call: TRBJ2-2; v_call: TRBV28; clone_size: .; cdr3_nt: TGTGCCAGCAGTTTAGAACTAGCGGGAGGGCCGGTCACCGGGGAGTTGTTTTTT; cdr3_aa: CASSLELAGGPVTGELFF
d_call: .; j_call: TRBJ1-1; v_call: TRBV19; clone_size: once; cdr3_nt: TGTGCCAGTAGATCAACGGGGGAATGGACTGAAGCTTTCTTT; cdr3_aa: CASRSTGEWTEAFF
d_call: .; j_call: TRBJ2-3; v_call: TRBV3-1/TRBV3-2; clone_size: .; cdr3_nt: TGTGCCAGCAGCCAAGGGTGGATCAGCGCGAGTACGCAGTATTTT; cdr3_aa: CASSQGWISASTQYF
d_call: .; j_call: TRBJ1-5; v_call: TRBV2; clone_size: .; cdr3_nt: TGTGCCAGCAGTGACAGCGACCTTAGCAATCAGCCCCAGCATTTT; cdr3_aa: CASSDSDLSNQPQHF
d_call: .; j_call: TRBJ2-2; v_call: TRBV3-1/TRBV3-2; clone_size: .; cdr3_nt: TGTGCCAGCAGACGAATGACTAGTGGTCCCACCGGGGAGCTGTTTTTT; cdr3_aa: CASRRMTSGPTGELFF
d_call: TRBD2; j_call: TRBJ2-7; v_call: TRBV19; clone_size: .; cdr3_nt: TGTGCCAGTAGTTGGGGATCTAGCGGGAAGTACGAGCAGTACTTC; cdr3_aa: CASSWGSSGKYEQYF
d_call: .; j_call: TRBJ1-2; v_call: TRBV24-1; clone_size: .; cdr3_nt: TGTGCCACCAGTGCTGGGAGGGGAAGCGATGGCTACACCTTC; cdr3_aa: CATSAGRGSDGYTF
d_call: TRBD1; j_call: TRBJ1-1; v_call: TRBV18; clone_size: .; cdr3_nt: TGTGCCAGCTCACCACAATCAGGGGGAAGGGGGATGAACACTGAAGCTTTCTTT; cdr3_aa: CASSPQSGGRGMNTEAFF
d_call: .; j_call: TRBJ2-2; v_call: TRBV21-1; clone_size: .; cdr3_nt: TGTGCCAGCAGCAAAAAACGGGGGTCAAAGCCGAACACCGGGGAGCTGTTTTTT; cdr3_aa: CASSKKRGSKPNTGELFF
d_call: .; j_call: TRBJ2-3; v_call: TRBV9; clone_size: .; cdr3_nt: TGTGCCAGCAGCGTAGGTAGCAGAACAGATACGCAGTATTTT; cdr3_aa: CASSVGSRTDTQYF
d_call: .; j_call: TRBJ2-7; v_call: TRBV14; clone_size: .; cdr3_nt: TGTGCCAGCAGCTCATCCACCGGAGGGTCCTACGAGCAGTACTTC; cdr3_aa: CASSSSTGGSYEQYF
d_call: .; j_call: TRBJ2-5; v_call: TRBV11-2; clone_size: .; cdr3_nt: TGTGCCAGCAGCCCGCGACAGTCCCCCTGGGGAGAGACCCAGTACTTC; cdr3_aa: CASSPRQSPWGETQYF